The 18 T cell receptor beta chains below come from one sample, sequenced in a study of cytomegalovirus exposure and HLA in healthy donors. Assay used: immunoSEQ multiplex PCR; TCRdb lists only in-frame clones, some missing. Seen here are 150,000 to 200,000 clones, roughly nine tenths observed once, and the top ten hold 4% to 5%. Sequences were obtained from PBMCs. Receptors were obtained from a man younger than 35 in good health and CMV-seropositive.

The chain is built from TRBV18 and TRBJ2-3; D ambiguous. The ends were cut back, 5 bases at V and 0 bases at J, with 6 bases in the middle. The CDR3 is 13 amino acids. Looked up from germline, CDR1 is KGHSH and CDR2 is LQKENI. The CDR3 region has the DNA TGTGCCAGCTCAGTGACTAGCACAGATACGCAGTATTTT. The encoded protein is CASSVTSTDTQYF.

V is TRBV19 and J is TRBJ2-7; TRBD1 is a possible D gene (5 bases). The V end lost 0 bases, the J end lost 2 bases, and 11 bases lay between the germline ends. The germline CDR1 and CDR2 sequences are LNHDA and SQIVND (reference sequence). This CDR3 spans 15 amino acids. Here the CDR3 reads CASSIEGDGAYEQYF. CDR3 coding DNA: TGTGCCAGTAGTATAGAAGGGGATGGGGCCTACGAGCAGTACTTC. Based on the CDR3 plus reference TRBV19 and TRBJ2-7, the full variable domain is DGGITQSPKYLFRKEGQNVTLSCEQNLNHDAMYWYRQDPGQGLRLIYYSQIVNDFQKGDIAEGYSVSREKKESFPLTVTSAQKNPTAFYLCASSIEGDGAYEQYFGPGTRLTVT.

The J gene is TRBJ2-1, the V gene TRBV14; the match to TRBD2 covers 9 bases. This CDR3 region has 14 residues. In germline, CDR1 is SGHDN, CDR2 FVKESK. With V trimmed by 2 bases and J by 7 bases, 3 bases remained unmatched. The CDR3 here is CASSQSGRRNEQFF. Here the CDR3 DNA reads TGTGCCAGCAGCCAAAGCGGGAGGAGGAATGAGCAGTTCTTC.

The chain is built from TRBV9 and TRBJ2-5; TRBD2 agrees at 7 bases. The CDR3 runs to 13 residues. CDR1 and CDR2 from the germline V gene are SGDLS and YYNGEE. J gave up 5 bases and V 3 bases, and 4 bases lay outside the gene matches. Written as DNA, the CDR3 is TGTGCCAGCAGCGGGGAGGGGAGGGAGACCCAGTACTTC. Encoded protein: CASSGEGRETQYF.

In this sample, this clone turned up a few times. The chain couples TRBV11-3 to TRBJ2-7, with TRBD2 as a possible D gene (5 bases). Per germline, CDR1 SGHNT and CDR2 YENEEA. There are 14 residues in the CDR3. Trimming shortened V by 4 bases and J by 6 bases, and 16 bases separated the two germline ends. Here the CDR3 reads CASSSSTRPLEQYF. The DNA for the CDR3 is TGTGCCAGCAGCTCCTCAACTAGACCTCTCGAGCAGTACTTC.

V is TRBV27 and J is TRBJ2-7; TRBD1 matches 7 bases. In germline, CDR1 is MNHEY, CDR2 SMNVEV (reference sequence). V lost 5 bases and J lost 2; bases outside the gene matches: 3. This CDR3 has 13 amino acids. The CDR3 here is CASSPGTAYEQYF. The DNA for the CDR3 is TGTGCCAGCAGTCCAGGGACAGCCTACGAGCAGTACTTC.

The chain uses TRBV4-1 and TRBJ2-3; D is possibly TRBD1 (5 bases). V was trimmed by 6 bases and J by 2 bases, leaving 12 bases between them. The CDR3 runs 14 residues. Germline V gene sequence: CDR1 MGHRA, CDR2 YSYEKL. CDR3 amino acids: CASRTQVITDTQYF. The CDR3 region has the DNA TGCGCCAGCAGAACACAGGTTATCACAGATACGCAGTATTTT.

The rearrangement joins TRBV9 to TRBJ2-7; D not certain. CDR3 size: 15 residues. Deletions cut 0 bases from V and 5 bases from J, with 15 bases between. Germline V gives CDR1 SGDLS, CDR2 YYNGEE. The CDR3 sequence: CASSVEATRAHEQYF. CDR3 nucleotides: TGTGCCAGCAGCGTAGAAGCGACCCGAGCCCACGAGCAGTACTTC.

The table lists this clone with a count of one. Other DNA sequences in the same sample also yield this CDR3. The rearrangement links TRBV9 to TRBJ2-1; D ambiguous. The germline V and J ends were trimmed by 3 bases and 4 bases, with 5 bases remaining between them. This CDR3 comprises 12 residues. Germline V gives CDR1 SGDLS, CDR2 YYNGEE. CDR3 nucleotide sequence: TGTGCCAGCAGCGCGTCTTACAATGAGCAGTTCTTC. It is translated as CASSASYNEQFF.

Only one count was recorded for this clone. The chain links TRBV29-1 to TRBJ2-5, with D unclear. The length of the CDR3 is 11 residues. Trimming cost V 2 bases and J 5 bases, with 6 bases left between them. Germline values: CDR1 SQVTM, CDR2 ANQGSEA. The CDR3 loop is CSVEWLETQYF. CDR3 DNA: TGCAGCGTTGAATGGCTCGAGACCCAGTACTTC.

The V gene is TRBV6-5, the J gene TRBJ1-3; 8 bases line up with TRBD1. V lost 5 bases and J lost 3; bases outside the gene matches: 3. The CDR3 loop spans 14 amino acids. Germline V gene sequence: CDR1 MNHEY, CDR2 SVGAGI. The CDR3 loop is CASSTGQGGNTIYF. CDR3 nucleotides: TGTGCCAGCAGTACTGGACAGGGTGGAAACACCATATATTTT.

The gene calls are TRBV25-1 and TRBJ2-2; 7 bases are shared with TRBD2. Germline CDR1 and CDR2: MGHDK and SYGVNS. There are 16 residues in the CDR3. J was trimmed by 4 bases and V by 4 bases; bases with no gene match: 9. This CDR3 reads CASSAVPGGGTGELFF. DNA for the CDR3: TGTGCCAGCAGTGCAGTGCCGGGAGGAGGCACCGGGGAGCTGTTTTTT.

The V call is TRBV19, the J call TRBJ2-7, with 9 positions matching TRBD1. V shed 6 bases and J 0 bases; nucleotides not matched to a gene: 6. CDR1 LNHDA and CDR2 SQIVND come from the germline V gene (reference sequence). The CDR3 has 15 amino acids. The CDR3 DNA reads TGTGCCAGTAGGCCCGGGACAGGGAGCTCCTACGAGCAGTACTTC. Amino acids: CASRPGTGSSYEQYF.

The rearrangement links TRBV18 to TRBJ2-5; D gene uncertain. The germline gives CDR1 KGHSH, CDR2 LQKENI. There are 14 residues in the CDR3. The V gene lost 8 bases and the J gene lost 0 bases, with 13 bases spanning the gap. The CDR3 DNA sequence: TGTGCCAGCCTCCCCGACTTGTACCAAGAGACCCAGTACTTC. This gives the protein CASLPDLYQETQYF. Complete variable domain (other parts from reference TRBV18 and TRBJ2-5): NAGVMQNPRHLVRRRGQEARLRCSPMKGHSHVYWYRQLPEEGLKFMVYLQKENIIDESGMPKERFSAEFPKEGPSILRIQQVVRGDSAAYFCASLPDLYQETQYFGPGTRLLVL.

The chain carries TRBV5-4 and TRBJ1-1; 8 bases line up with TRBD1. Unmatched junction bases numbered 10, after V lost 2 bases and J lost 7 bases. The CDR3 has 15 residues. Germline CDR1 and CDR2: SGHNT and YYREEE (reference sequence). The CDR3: CASSFKDRVWIEAFF. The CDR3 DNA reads TGTGCCAGCAGCTTCAAGGACAGGGTCTGGATTGAAGCTTTCTTT.

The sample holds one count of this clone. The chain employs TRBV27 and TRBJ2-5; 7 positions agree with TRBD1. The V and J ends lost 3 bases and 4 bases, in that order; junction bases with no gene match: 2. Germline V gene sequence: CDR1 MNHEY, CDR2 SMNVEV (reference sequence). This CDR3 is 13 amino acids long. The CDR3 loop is CASSFGDRETQYF. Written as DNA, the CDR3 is TGTGCCAGCAGTTTCGGGGACAGAGAGACCCAGTACTTC.

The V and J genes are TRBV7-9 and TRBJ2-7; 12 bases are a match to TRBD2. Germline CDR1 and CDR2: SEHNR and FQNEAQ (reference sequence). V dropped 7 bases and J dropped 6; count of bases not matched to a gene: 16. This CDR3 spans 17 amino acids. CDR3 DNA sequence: TGTGCCAGCACCCAGACTAGCGGGAGACTTAGTCGCGCCGAGCAGTACTTC. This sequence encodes CASTQTSGRLSRAEQYF.

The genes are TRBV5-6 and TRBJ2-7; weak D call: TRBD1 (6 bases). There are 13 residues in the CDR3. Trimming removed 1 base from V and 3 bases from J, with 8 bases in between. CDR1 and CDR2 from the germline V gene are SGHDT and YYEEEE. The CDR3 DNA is TGTGCCAGCAGCTTGAAGGACAGCTACGAGCAGTACTTC. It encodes CASSLKDSYEQYF.